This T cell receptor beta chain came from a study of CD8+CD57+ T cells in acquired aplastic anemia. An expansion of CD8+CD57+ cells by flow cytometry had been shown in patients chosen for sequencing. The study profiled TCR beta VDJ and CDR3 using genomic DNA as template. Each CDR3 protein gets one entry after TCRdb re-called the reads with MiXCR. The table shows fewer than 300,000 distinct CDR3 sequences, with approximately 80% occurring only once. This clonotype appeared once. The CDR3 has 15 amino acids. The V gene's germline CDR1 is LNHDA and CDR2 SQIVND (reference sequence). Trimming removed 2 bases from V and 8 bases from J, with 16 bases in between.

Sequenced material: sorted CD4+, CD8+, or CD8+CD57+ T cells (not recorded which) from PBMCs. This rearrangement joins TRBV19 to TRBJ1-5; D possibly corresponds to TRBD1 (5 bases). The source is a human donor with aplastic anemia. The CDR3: CASSISWGYNKPQHF. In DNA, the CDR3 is TGTGCCAGTAGTATATCTTGGGGGTACAACAAGCCCCAGCATTTT.